Listed below are T cell receptor beta chains from one sample, sequenced in a study of neurological immune-mediated disorders. MiXCR, applied by TCRdb to the 5' RACE reads, yields one record per CDR3 protein. The data contain 45,000 to 65,000 distinct CDR3 sequences, about 3.7% of them singletons. Sequences were obtained from PBMCs. The receptors come from a man aged 35 to 55 with multiple sclerosis. The CDR3 runs from the conserved cysteine through the conserved F or W. Fields, in order: V gene, J gene, CDR3 protein.

>TRBV5-1|TRBJ1-3
CASSLKPAGSGNTIYF
>TRBV9|TRBJ2-7
CASSVAGARDEQYF
>TRBV20-1|TRBJ2-5
CSAREGDAETQYF
>TRBV29-1|TRBJ2-7
CSGTGKGNYEQYF
>TRBV5-5|TRBJ2-2
CASSQHQTGELFF
>TRBV20-1|TRBJ2-2
CSARDGGGAGELFF
>TRBV7-6|TRBJ2-2
CASSLGQGGTGELFF
>TRBV5-1|TRBJ1-1
CASSQQQGLDTEAFF
>TRBV11-2|TRBJ2-2
CASSFGRRNTGELFF
>TRBV7-2|TRBJ2-3
CASSLEAGTSTDTQYF
>TRBV7-2|TRBJ1-1
CASSSIGRMNTEAFF
>TRBV20-1|TRBJ2-4
CSARDGGAKNIQYF
>TRBV5-1|TRBJ2-6
CASSLQGVGGANVLTF
>TRBV5-6|TRBJ2-5
CASSSPRGDRGETQYF
>TRBV5-1|TRBJ2-2
CASSQAGQGNTGELFF
>TRBV10-3|TRBJ2-3
CAISDGGGDTDTQYF